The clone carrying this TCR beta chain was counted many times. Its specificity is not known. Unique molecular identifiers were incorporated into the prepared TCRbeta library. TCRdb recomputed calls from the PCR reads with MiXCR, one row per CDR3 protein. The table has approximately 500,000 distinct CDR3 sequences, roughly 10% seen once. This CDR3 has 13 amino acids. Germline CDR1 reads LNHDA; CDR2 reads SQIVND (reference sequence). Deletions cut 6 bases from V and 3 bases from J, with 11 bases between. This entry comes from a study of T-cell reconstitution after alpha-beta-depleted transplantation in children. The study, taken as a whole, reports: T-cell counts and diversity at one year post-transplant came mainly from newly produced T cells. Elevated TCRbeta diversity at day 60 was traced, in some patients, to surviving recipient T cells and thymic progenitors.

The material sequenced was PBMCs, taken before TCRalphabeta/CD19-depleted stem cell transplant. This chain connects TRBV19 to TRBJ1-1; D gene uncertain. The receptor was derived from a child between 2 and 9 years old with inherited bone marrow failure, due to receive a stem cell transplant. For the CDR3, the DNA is TGTGCCAGTAGAACTACCTGGCACACTGAAGCTTTCTTT. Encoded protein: CASRTTWHTEAFF.